One sample yielded the 21 T cell receptor beta chains listed below, sequenced in a study of shared clonotypes between healthy human individuals. Naive CD8 isolation took CD45RO-negative cells positively selected for CCR7 and excluded terminally differentiated effector memory CD45RA+ cells. Here immunoSEQ multiplex PCR was the method, and the copy in TCRdb shows in-frame clones only, minus some. The table has 1.5 million to 2.5 million clones, less than 95% seen once. What was sequenced was naive CD8+ T cells sorted from blood. The receptors were gathered from a man younger than 35 in good health.

The chain employs TRBV4-3 and TRBJ2-2, with TRBD1 matching 7 bases. Germline CDR1 and CDR2: LGHNA and YSLEER. This CDR3 comprises 18 residues. The V and J ends lost 0 bases and 1 base, in that order; junction bases with no gene match: 8. The CDR3 reads CASSQEGGEVGNTGELFF. DNA for the CDR3: TGCGCCAGCAGCCAAGAAGGGGGCGAAGTAGGGAACACCGGGGAGCTGTTTTTT.

The V gene is TRBV11-2, the J gene TRBJ1-1, with no clear D. Between the trimmed V and J ends, which lost 6 bases and 1 base, there was a span of 3 bases. Germline V gives CDR1 SGHAT, CDR2 FQNNGV. The length of the CDR3 is 11 residues. This CDR3 is CASSKNTEAFF. In DNA form, the CDR3 reads TGTGCCAGCAGTAAGAACACTGAAGCTTTCTTT.

As concerns this clone: The same CDR3 is also encoded by other DNA sequences in this sample. CDR3 in DNA: TGTGCCATCAGTGAGCCGGGACAGGGCGATTACGAGCAGTACTTC. Its protein product is CAISEPGQGDYEQYF. The rearrangement uses TRBV10-3 and TRBJ2-7; 9 bases match TRBD1. The ends lost 2 bases at V and 4 bases at J; junction bases unmatched: 6. The CDR3 extends over 15 amino acids. CDR1 ENHRY and CDR2 SYGVKD come from the germline V gene.

The CDR3 DNA is TGTGCCAGCAGCTGGACAGGGGGCCCCTCGTATGAGCAGTTCTTC. This translates into CASSWTGGPSYEQFF. The chain has TRBV7-3 and TRBJ2-1; 11 bases agree with TRBD1. The ends lost 4 bases at V and 8 bases at J; junction bases unmatched: 7. This CDR3 is 15 amino acids long. Germline V gene lookup returns CDR1 SGHTA and CDR2 FQGTGA.

This chain uses TRBV11-2 with TRBJ1-2, with D tentatively TRBD1 (5 bases). Germline assignment: CDR1 SGHAT and CDR2 FQNNGV. Trimming stripped 0 bases from V and 0 bases from J, with 20 bases between. This CDR3 comprises 19 residues. This chain's CDR3 is CASSLERSGPVATNYGYTF. The CDR3 DNA reads TGTGCCAGCAGCTTAGAGAGGTCGGGGCCCGTAGCTACTAACTATGGCTACACCTTC.

The chain recombines TRBV4-3 with TRBJ2-1; possibly TRBD1 for D (5 bases). Germline CDR1 is LGHNA and CDR2 is YSLEER. This CDR3 comprises 14 residues. Trimming took 2 bases from V and 8 from J, leaving 13 bases between them. The CDR3 loop is CASSQYRGGDEQFF. For the CDR3, the DNA is TGCGCCAGCAGCCAATATAGGGGTGGGGATGAGCAGTTCTTC.

Concerning this clone itself: Other DNA sequences in this specimen translate into the identical CDR3. The chain recombines TRBV11-3 with TRBJ1-1; TRBD1 might be the D (5 bases). Trimming took 5 bases from V and 1 from J, leaving 11 bases between them. This CDR3 contains 14 residues. Germline-derived CDR1 and CDR2 are SGHNT and YENEEA. The CDR3: CASSLGGGNTEAFF. CDR3 nucleotide sequence: TGTGCCAGCAGCCTCGGGGGAGGGAACACTGAAGCTTTCTTT.

CDR3 DNA sequence: TGTGCCAGCAGCTACTCTATCCTCGCGGGGCGAACAACTAATGAAAAACTGTTTTTT. Translating gives CASSYSILAGRTTNEKLFF. This sequence joins TRBV7-9 and TRBJ1-4; a possible D gene is TRBD1 (5 bases). Trimming took 4 bases from V and 0 from J, leaving 21 bases between them. CDR3 length: 19 residues. Germline V lookup: CDR1 SEHNR, CDR2 FQNEAQ (reference sequence).

The CDR3 here is CASSLKASDWNSPLHF. The CDR3 DNA is TGTGCCAGCAGCTTAAAAGCTTCGGACTGGAATTCACCCCTCCACTTT. The chain uses TRBV7-9 and TRBJ1-6; D remains unclear. The length of the CDR3 is 16 residues. With 2 bases removed from V and 7 bases from J, the gap between germline ends came to 15 bases. Germline V gene lookup returns CDR1 SEHNR and CDR2 FQNEAQ (reference sequence).

This clone appeared once. This chain connects TRBV4-1 to TRBJ2-7, with D hard to call. V was clipped by 0 bases and J by 0 bases, with 21 bases between them. In germline, CDR1 is MGHRA, CDR2 YSYEKL. This CDR3 spans 19 amino acids. CDR3 region: CASSQETLSAPIISYEQYF. CDR3 nucleotides: TGCGCCAGCAGCCAAGAAACTTTGTCAGCCCCAATCATCTCCTACGAGCAGTACTTC.

The CDR3 here is CASSPTGIKNTEAFF. The CDR3, as DNA: TGCGCCAGCAGTCCCACAGGGATTAAGAACACTGAAGCTTTCTTT. The V and J genes are TRBV10-2 and TRBJ1-1, with D perhaps TRBD1 (6 bases). V was clipped by 5 bases and J by 1 base, with 14 bases between them. Germline values: CDR1 WSHSY, CDR2 SAAADI. The CDR3 loop spans 15 amino acids.

V is TRBV9 and J is TRBJ2-2; TRBD2 is a possible D gene (6 bases). Trimming shortened V by 4 bases and J by 1 base, and 14 bases separated the two germline ends. This CDR3 is 16 amino acids long. In germline, CDR1 is SGDLS, CDR2 YYNGEE. As DNA, the CDR3 is TGTGCCAGCAGCTCACGCGGGACCGAGAACACCGGGGAGCTGTTTTTT. Its protein product is CASSSRGTENTGELFF.

On this clone: Other DNA sequences in the same sample also yield this CDR3. The chain joins TRBV4-1 to TRBJ2-7, with 8 nucleotides matching TRBD2. Germline V gene sequence: CDR1 MGHRA, CDR2 YSYEKL. J was trimmed by 3 bases and V by 4 bases; bases with no gene match: 2. There are 13 residues in the CDR3. CDR3 DNA: TGCGCCAGCAGCCTCGGGGGGGGCTACGAGCAGTACTTC. Protein: CASSLGGGYEQYF.

V gene TRBV4-1 combines with J gene TRBJ1-4, with D possibly TRBD1 on 5 matching bases. This CDR3 is 15 amino acids long. V gave up 2 bases and J gave up 7 bases, with 14 bases separating them. Germline CDR1 is MGHRA and CDR2 is YSYEKL. CDR3 sequence: CASSQLGRGVEKLFF. In DNA, the CDR3 is TGCGCCAGCAGCCAACTGGGAAGAGGGGTTGAAAAACTGTTTTTT.

The V gene is TRBV4-1, the J gene TRBJ1-2; 8 bases match TRBD1. V lost 6 bases and J lost 5; bases outside the gene matches: 11. Germline CDR1 reads MGHRA; CDR2 reads YSYEKL. The CDR3 sequence is 15 residues long. CDR3 DNA: TGCGCCAGCAGGGGGGAGGCAGGGGGCGCGTATGGCTACACCTTC. This sequence encodes CASRGEAGGAYGYTF.

This rearrangement joins TRBV5-6 to TRBJ2-3; D uncertain. Between the trimmed V and J ends, which lost 3 bases and 4 bases, there was a span of 3 bases. The germline V gene has CDR1 SGHDT and CDR2 YYEEEE. The CDR3 consists of 11 residues. DNA of the CDR3: TGTGCCAGCAGCTACGCAGATACGCAGTATTTT. It translates to CASSYADTQYF.

The V and J genes are TRBV15 and TRBJ2-5, with D uncertain. Deletions cut 0 bases from V and 9 bases from J, with 17 bases between. CDR3 length: 15 amino acids. CDR1 is LNHNV and CDR2 is YYDKDF in the germline V gene (reference sequence). In nucleotides, the CDR3 is TGTGCCACCAGCAGAGATCCCGCGAACGGAGTGGCCCAGTACTTC. This translates into CATSRDPANGVAQYF.

The chain links TRBV9 to TRBJ2-3, with D possibly matching TRBD1 (6 bases). Germline-derived CDR1 and CDR2 are SGDLS and YYNGEE. Trimming pared 0 bases from V and 2 bases from J, leaving 10 bases between. The length of the CDR3 is 15 residues. The DNA for the CDR3 is TGTGCCAGCAGCGTAGGACAGGTTAACACAGATACGCAGTATTTT. It codes for CASSVGQVNTDTQYF. Together with reference TRBV9 and TRBJ2-3, the CDR3 gives the full variable domain: DSGVTQTPKHLITATGQRVTLRCSPRSGDLSVYWYQQSLDQGLQFLIQYYNGEERAKGNILERFSAQQFPDLHSELNLSSLELGDSALYFCASSVGQVNTDTQYFGPGTRLTVL.

This chain connects TRBV6-1 to TRBJ2-7; 8 bases fit TRBD2. Germline V gene sequence: CDR1 MNHNS, CDR2 SASEGT. Trimming cost V 6 bases and J 3 bases; bases outside gene matches: 4. This CDR3 contains 13 residues. CDR3 sequence: CASSWTSRYEQYF. The CDR3 region has the DNA TGTGCCAGCAGCTGGACTAGCCGCTACGAGCAGTACTTC.

The rearrangement links TRBV2 to TRBJ2-7; 9 nucleotides agree with TRBD2. CDR1 and CDR2 (germline): SNHLY, FYNNEI. J lost 2 bases, V lost 4 bases, and 3 bases had no gene match. The CDR3 loop spans 14 amino acids. DNA of the CDR3: TGTGCCAGCAGTGCTCTAGCGGGGACCTACGAGCAGTACTTC. Its translation: CASSALAGTYEQYF.

V usage is TRBV9 and J usage is TRBJ2-7; 10 nucleotides line up with TRBD1. CDR3 length equals 15 residues. Looked up from germline, CDR1 is SGDLS and CDR2 is YYNGEE. Germline trimming cut 0 bases from V and 6 bases from J; bases unmatched to any gene: 6. CDR3 in amino acids: CASSVEGTGDFEQYF. The CDR3 nucleotides read TGTGCCAGCAGCGTAGAGGGGACAGGGGATTTCGAGCAGTACTTC.